A selection of T cell receptor beta chains follows, all from one sample in a study of T-cell reconstitution after alpha-beta-depleted transplantation in children. MiXCR was run by TCRdb on the PCR reads, yielding one entry per CDR3 protein. The data show about 60,000 distinct CDR3 sequences, with approximately 43% seen just once and nearly 98% held by the top ten. The specimen comprised PBMCs, mostly from graft donor cells, sampled 360 days after TCRalphabeta/CD19-depleted stem cell transplant. The receptors here all came from a male patient between 10 and 17 years old who had a stem cell transplant for acute lymphoblastic leukemia, so the T cells may come from the graft donor. CDR3s include the opening cysteine and the closing phenylalanine or tryptophan. A D gene is named only where the DNA matches it firmly. Rows may omit the clone size; those that give it use once, few, many or a size class.

cdr3_aa cdr3_nt v_call d_call j_call clone_size
CASSSRQEEKLFF TGTGCCAGCAGCTCACGACAGGAGGAAAAACTGTTTTTT TRBV4-2 - TRBJ1-4 -
CASSADQPQHF TGCGCCAGCAGCGCTGATCAGCCCCAGCATTTT TRBV5-1 - TRBJ1-5 -
CASSYSNTAGVHEQYF TGTGCCAGCAGTTACTCTAATACCGCAGGGGTCCACGAGCAGTACTTC TRBV6-5 - TRBJ2-7 once
CSARPPLASSYNEQFF TGCAGTGCTAGACCCCCTCTAGCGAGCTCCTACAATGAGCAGTTCTTC TRBV20-1 - TRBJ2-1 once
CASSLGRGYEQYF TGTGCCAGCAGCTTGGGCAGGGGCTACGAGCAGTACTTC TRBV7-2 - TRBJ2-7 few
CASSVTSGSSYEQYF TGCGCCAGCAGCGTGACTAGCGGGAGTTCTTACGAGCAGTACTTC TRBV4-1 TRBD2 TRBJ2-7 -
CASSFSSNGETQYF TGTGCCAGCAGTTTCTCGTCCAACGGGGAGACCCAGTACTTC TRBV28 - TRBJ2-5 few
CASSFVSGRTGTLYEQYF TGTGCCAGCAGCTTTGTGTCAGGGAGAACAGGTACCCTTTACGAGCAGTACTTC TRBV11-2 - TRBJ2-7 few
CASRPETQYF TGTGCCAGCAGGCCGGAAACCCAGTACTTC TRBV27 - TRBJ2-5 once
CASSSAGTDTQYF TGTGCCAGCAGCAGCGCGGGCACAGATACGCAGTATTTT TRBV9 - TRBJ2-3 -
CAISEDRSYGYTF TGTGCCATCAGTGAGGACAGGTCCTATGGCTACACCTTC TRBV10-3 - TRBJ1-2 -
CSVEVAGGPPDTQYF TGCAGCGTTGAGGTAGCGGGGGGGCCCCCAGATACGCAGTATTTT TRBV29-1 TRBD2 TRBJ2-3 -
CASSFSYSNQPQHF TGTGCCAGCAGTTTCAGCTATAGCAATCAGCCCCAGCATTTT TRBV12-3/TRBV12-4 - TRBJ1-5 few
CASRGVYNSPLHF TGTGCCAGCAGAGGGGTCTATAATTCACCCCTCCACTTT TRBV12-3/TRBV12-4 - TRBJ1-6 -
CASSLSTVGEQYF TGTGCCAGCAGTTTATCGACGGTTGGTGAGCAGTACTTC TRBV27 - TRBJ2-7 -
CASSQDGGGGQETQYF TGCGCCAGCAGCCAAGATGGCGGGGGGGGACAAGAGACCCAGTACTTC TRBV4-3 TRBD2 TRBJ2-5 -
CASSKGRRDGRTDTQYF TGTGCCAGCAGCAAGGGCCGCAGGGATGGGAGGACAGATACGCAGTATTTT TRBV21-1 - TRBJ2-3 few
CASSPPAATGKNIQYF TGTGCCAGCTCACCACCGGCGGCGACAGGCAAAAACATTCAGTACTTC TRBV18 - TRBJ2-4 few
CASSPEGRDTQYF TGCGCCAGCAGCCCGGAAGGAAGGGATACGCAGTATTTT TRBV5-1 - TRBJ2-3 few
CASSLGPPAF TGCGCCAGCAGCTTAGGACCCCCGGCCTTC TRBV5-1 - TRBJ2-7 -
CASSSYRTDTQYF TGCGCCAGCAGCTCCTACAGGACAGATACGCAGTATTTT TRBV5-1 - TRBJ2-3 few
CASSYTGTSQYNEQFF TGTGCCAGCAGCTACACCGGGACTAGCCAATACAATGAGCAGTTCTTC TRBV5-6 TRBD2 TRBJ2-1 -